This T cell receptor (beta chain) was identified in a study of cytomegalovirus exposure and HLA in healthy donors. The PCR employed 60 Vbeta primers together with 13 Jbeta primers. Sequencing used immunoSEQ multiplex PCR; TCRdb keeps in-frame clones, though not all of them. The sample yields some 180,000 clones, around 88% seen once. From germline, CDR1 is SGHRS and CDR2 YFSETQ. The J segment lost 3 bases and the V segment lost 5 bases, leaving 5 bases of the junction unmatched. This CDR3 has 14 amino acids. Study-level findings and limits: TCR beta V- and J-gene trimming was later associated with a missense DCLRE1C variant. Analyzed later, association rates of TCRs varied across HLA loci, with DRB1 most and HLA-C fewest. In presence/absence analyses, roughly uniform sequencing depth across donors was assumed. The authors considered a cluster of highly shared sequence variants likely to be a sequencing artifact.

This clone was observed once. Its antigen is not known. Sequences were obtained from PBMCs. The V call is TRBV5-1, the J call TRBJ2-7; 10 bases are shared with TRBD1. This TCR was sampled from a man between 40 and 49 years old in good health and CMV-seropositive. Here the CDR3 reads CASSTGTGVYEQYF. In nucleotides, the CDR3 is TGCGCCAGCAGTACCGGGACAGGGGTCTACGAGCAGTACTTC.